This T cell receptor (beta chain) was sequenced during a study of cytomegalovirus exposure and HLA in healthy donors. Study-wide context: A subsequent analysis reported that the 120 validation repertoires were produced on the same platform that had also been used for the roughly 700 first-cohort repertoires.

The assay was immunoSEQ multiplex PCR, and TCRdb's table has in-frame clones only and misses some. The sample includes fewer than 350,000 clones, roughly 90% of them seen just once. Study results and caveats: It was reported that the classifier diagnosed cytomegalovirus status with high specificity and sensitivity in both the original and validation cohorts. According to a subsequent analysis, TCR clusters from the first cohort were inclined to appear together in the 110 or so validation repertoires.

As for this clone: Antigen specificity is unknown.

While the first cohort had some 700 subjects, the donors belonged to the separate validation cohort of about 120 subjects. Sequencing was carried out using PBMCs. The source of this sequence is a woman between 18 and 30 years old in good health and CMV-seronegative.

Here the CDR3 reads CASSFPPARVNEQFF. The CDR3 DNA sequence: TGTGCCAGCAGCTTCCCTCCCGCCCGGGTCAATGAGCAGTTCTTC. This chain joins TRBV7-2 and TRBJ2-1, with D uncertain. The CDR3 totals 15 residues. V gave up 3 bases and J gave up 6 bases, with 15 bases separating them. Germline-derived CDR1 and CDR2 are SGHTA and FQGNSA.